This paragraph reports one T cell receptor beta chain. The antigen is not known. TCRdb's copy holds only in-frame clones and misses some; the assay was immunoSEQ multiplex PCR. The table shows tens of thousands of clones, with approximately 90% occurring only once. This record comes from a study of OX40 agonist ivuxolimab in advanced cancers. General study findings and limits: CD4+ and CD8+ blood T cells expanded clonally by week 6 at 0.1 to 3.0 mg/kg.

CDR3 length equals 13 residues. Trimming pared 8 bases from V and 1 base from J, leaving 12 bases between. Germline lookup yields CDR1 MDHEN and CDR2 SYDVKM. The sample consisted of CD4+ or CD8+ T cells sorted from blood, taken in a trial of the OX40 agonist ivuxolimab. The receptor was derived from an adult with an advanced solid tumor such as melanoma, head and neck, liver or kidney cancer. This chain links TRBV28 with TRBJ2-7; tentative D call: TRBD1 (5 bases). The CDR3 loop is CASAAGRSYEQYF. The CDR3 DNA follows: TGTGCCAGCGCGGCAGGGCGGTCCTACGAGCAGTACTTC.